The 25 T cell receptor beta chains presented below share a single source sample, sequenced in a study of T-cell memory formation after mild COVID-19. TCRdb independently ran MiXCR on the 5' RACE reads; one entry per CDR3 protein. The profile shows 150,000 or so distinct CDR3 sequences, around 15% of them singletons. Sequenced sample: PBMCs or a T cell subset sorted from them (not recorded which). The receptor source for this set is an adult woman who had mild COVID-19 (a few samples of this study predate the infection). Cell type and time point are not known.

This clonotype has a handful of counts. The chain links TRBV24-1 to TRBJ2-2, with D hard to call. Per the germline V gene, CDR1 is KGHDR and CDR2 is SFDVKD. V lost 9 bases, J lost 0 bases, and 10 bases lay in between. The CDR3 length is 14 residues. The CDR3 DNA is TGTGCCACCGCTTTAAACGCGAACACCGGGGAGCTGTTTTTT. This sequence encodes CATALNANTGELFF.

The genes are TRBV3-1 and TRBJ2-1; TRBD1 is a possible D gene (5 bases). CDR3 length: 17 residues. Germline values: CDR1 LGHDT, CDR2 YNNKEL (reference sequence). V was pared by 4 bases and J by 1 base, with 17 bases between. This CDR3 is CASSLSIGRGSYNEQFF. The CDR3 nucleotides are TGTGCCAGCAGCCTCTCAATCGGAAGGGGATCCTACAATGAGCAGTTCTTC.

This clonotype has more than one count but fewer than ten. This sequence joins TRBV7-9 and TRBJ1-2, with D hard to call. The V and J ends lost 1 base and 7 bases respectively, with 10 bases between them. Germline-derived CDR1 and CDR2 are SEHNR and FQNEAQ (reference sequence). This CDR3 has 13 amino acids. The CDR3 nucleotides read TGTGCCAGCAGCTTAGAAGTGCCCGCTGGCTACACCTTC. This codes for CASSLEVPAGYTF.

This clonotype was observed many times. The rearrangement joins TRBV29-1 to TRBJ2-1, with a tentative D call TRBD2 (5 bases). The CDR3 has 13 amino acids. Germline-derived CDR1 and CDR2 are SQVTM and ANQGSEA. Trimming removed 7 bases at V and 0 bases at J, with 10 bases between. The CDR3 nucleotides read TGCAGCGGCCGAGGGAGCTCCTACAATGAGCAGTTCTTC. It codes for CSGRGSSYNEQFF.

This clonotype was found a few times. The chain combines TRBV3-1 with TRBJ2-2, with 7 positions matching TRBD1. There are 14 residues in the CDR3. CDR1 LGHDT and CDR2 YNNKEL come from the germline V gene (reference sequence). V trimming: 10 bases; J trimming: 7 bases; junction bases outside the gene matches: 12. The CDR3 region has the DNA TGTGCCACCAAGCAGGGGGAACGGAACGGGGAGCTGTTTTTT. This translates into CATKQGERNGELFF. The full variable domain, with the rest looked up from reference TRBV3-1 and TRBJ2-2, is DTAVSQTPKYLVTQMGNDKSIKCEQNLGHDTMYWYKQDSKKFLKIMFSYNNKELIINETVPNRFSPKSPDKAHLNLHINSLELGDSAVYFCATKQGERNGELFFGEGSRLTVL.

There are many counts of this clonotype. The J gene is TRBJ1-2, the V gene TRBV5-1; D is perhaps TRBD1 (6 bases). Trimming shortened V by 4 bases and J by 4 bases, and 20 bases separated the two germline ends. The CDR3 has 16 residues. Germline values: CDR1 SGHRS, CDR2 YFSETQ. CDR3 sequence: CASSPGQLLTSYGYTF. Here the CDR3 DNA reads TGCGCCAGCAGCCCCGGACAGCTACTTACTTCCTATGGCTACACCTTC.

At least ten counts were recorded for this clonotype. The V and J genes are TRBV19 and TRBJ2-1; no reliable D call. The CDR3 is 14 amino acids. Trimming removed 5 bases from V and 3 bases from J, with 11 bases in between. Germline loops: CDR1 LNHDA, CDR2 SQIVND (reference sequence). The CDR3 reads CASSSGGDYNEQFF. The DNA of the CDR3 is TGTGCCAGTAGTTCAGGCGGCGACTACAATGAGCAGTTCTTC.

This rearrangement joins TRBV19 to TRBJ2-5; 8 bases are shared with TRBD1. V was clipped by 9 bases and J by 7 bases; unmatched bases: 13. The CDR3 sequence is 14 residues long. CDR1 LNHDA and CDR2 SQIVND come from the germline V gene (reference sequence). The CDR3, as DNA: TGTGCCAGCTCTCACAGGGGGTACTCCGGGACCCAGTACTTC. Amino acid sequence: CASSHRGYSGTQYF.

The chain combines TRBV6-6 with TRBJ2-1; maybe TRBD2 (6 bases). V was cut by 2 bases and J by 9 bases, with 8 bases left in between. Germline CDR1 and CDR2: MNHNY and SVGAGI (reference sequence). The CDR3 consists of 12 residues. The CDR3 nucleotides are TGTGCCAGCAGTTACGTGGAGGGTGAGCAGTTCTTC. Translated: CASSYVEGEQFF.

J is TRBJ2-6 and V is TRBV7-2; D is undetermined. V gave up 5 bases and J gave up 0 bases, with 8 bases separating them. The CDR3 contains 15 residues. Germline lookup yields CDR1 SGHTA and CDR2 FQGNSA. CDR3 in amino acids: CASSPLSSGANVLTF. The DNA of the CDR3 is TGTGCCAGCAGCCCCCTATCCTCTGGGGCCAACGTCCTGACTTTC.

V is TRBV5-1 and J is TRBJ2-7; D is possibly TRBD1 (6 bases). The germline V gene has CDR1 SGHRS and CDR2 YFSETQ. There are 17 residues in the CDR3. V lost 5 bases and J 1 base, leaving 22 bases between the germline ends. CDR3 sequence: CASRDGTPYKISYEQYF. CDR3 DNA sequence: TGCGCCAGCAGGGATGGGACACCATATAAAATTTCCTACGAGCAGTACTTC.

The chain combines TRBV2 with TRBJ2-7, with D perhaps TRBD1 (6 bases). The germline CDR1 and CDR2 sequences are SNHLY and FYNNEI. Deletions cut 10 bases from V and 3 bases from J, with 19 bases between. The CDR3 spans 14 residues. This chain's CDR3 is CATGGGRVGYEQYF. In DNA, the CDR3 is TGTGCCACCGGTGGGGGCAGGGTGGGCTACGAGCAGTACTTC.

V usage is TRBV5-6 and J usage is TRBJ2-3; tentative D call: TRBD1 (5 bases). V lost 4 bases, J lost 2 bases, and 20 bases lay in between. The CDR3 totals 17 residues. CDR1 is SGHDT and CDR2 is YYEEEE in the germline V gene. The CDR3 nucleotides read TGTGCCAGCAGCCTAGGGGTCCAGTCCATCAACACAGATACGCAGTATTTT. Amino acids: CASSLGVQSINTDTQYF.

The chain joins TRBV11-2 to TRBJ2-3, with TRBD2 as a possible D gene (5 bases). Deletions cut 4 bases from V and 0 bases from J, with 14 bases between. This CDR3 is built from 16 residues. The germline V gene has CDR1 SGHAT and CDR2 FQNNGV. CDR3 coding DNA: TGTGCCAGCAGCTCAGGCCCGAGGGTTAGCACAGATACGCAGTATTTT. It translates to CASSSGPRVSTDTQYF.

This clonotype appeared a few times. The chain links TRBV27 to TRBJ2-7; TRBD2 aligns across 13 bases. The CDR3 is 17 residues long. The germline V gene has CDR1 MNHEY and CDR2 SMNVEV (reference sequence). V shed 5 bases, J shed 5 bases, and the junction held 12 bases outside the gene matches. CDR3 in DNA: TGTGCCAGCAGTCCCCCGGGACTAGCGGGAATCACCCACGAGCAGTACTTC. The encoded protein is CASSPPGLAGITHEQYF.

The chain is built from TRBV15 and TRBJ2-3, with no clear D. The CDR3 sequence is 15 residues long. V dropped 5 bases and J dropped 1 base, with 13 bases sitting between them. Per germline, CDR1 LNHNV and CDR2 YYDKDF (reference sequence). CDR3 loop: CATSAGNGGTDTQYF. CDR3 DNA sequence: TGTGCCACCAGCGCCGGCAATGGAGGCACAGATACGCAGTATTTT.

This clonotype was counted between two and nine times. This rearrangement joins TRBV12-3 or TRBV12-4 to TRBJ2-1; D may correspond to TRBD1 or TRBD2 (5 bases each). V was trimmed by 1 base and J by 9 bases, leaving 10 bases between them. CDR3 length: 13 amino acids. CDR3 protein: CASSLGARGEQFF. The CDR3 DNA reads TGTGCCAGCAGTTTAGGGGCGAGGGGTGAGCAGTTCTTC.

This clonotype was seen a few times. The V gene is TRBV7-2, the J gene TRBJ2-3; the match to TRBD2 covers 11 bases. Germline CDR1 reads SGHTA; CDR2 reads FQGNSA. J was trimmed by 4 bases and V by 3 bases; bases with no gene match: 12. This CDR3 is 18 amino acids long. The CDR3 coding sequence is TGTGCCAGCAGCTTGAACCCGGTACTAGCGGGAGTCGCAGATACGCAGTATTTT. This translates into CASSLNPVLAGVADTQYF.

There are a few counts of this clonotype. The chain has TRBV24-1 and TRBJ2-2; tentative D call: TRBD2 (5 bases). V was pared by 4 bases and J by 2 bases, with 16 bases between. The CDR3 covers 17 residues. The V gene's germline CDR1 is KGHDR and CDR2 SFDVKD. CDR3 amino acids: CATSERPRVTNTGELFF. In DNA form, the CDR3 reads TGTGCCACCAGTGAGCGACCGCGGGTTACCAACACCGGGGAGCTGTTTTTT.

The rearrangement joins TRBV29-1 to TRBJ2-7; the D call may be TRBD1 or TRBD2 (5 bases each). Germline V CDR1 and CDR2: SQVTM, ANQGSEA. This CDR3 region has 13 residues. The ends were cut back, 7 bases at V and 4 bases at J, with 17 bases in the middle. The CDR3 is CSARGQGGYEQYF. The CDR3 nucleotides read TGCAGCGCTAGAGGTCAGGGCGGGTACGAGCAGTACTTC.

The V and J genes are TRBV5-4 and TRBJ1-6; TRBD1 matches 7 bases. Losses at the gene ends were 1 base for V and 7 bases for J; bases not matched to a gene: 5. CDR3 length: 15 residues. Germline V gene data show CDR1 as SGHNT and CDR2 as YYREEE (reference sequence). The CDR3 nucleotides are TGTGCCAGCAGCTTGATCGGCAGGGGGAATTCACCCCTCCACTTT. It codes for CASSLIGRGNSPLHF. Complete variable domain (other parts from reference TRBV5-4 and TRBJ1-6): ETGVTQSPTHLIKTRGQQVTLRCSSQSGHNTVSWYQQALGQGPQFIFQYYREEENGRGNFPPRFSGLQFPNYSSELNVNALELDDSALYLCASSLIGRGNSPLHFGNGTRLTVT.

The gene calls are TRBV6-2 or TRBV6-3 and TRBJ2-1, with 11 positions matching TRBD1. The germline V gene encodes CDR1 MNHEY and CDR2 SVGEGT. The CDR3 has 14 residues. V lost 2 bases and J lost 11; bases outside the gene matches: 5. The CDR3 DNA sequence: TGTGCCAGCAGTTACAGTGGGACAGGGGGTAAGCAGTTCTTC. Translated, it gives CASSYSGTGGKQFF.

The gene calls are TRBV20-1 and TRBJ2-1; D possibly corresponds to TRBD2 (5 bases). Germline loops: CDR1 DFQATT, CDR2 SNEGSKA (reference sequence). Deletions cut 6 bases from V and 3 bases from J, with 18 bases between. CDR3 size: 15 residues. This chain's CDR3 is CSAPGLAEHYNEQFF. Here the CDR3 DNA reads TGCAGTGCCCCTGGTCTAGCCGAACACTACAATGAGCAGTTCTTC.

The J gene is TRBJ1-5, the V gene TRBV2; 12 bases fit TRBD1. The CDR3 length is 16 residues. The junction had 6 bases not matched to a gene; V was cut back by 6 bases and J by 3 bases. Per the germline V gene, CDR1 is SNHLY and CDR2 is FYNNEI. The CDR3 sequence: CASSGGTGGLNQPQHF. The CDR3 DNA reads TGTGCCAGCAGCGGGGGGACAGGGGGCCTCAATCAGCCCCAGCATTTT. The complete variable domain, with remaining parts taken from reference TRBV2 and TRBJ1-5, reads EPEVTQTPSHQVTQMGQEVILRCVPISNHLYFYWYRQILGQKVEFLVSFYNNEISEKSEIFDDQFSVERPDGSNFTLKIRSTKLEDSAMYFCASSGGTGGLNQPQHFGDGTRLSIL.

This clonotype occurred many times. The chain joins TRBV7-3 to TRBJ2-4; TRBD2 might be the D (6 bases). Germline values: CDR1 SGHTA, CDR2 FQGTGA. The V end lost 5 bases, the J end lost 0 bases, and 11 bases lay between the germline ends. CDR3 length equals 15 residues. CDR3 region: CASSPAGLAKNIQYF. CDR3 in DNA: TGTGCCAGCAGCCCTGCGGGACTAGCCAAAAACATTCAGTACTTC.